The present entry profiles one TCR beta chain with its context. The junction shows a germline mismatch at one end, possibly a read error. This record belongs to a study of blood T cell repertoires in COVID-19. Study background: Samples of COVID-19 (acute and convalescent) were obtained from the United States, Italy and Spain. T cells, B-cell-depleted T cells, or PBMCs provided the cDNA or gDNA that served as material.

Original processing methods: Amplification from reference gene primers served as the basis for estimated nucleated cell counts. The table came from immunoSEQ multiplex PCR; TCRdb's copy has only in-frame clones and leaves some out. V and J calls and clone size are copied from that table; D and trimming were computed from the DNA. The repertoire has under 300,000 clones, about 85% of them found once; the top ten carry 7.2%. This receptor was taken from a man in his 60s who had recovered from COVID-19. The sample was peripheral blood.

CDR3 in amino acids: CASSIVSGANVPTF. CDR3 in DNA: TGTGCCAGTAGTATAGTCTCTGGGGCCAACGTCCCGACTTTC. The V and J genes are TRBV19 and TRBJ2-6, with D tentatively TRBD1 (5 bases). Germline CDR1 and CDR2: LNHDA and SQIVND (reference sequence). CDR3 length: 14 amino acids.